This T cell receptor beta chain stems from a study of preoperative IRX-2 immunotherapy in early breast cancer. Treatment denoted: preoperative locoregional IRX-2 cytokine immunotherapy. Samples came from a phase Ib trial of preoperative locoregional IRX-2 cytokine immunotherapy. Clones were read by immunoSEQ multiplex PCR, and TCRdb kept only the in-frame ones, dropping some. The profile shows about 67,000 clones, roughly 94% of them singletons. Germline V gene lookup returns CDR1 MDHEN and CDR2 SYDVKM. V shed 0 bases and J shed 8 bases, with 10 bases lying between them. The CDR3 spans 13 residues. The sample here was taken from a patient treated with IRX-2 immunotherapy. The sequence was collected from a human donor with breast cancer. The rearrangement uses TRBV28 and TRBJ1-2; D not certain. This chain's CDR3 is CASSLWLGRGYTF. The CDR3 bases are TGTGCCAGCAGTTTATGGCTAGGGAGAGGCTACACCTTC.